A selection of T cell receptor beta chains follows, all from one sample in a study of T cells in narcolepsy. Some clones are missing from TCRdb's copy, which holds only in-frame ones; the method was immunoSEQ multiplex PCR. The sample lists tens of thousands of clones, approximately 85% occurring once. The sequenced sample consisted of CD45RA- memory CD4+ T cells from PBMCs. Source of these receptors: a human donor with narcolepsy. CDR3s include the opening cysteine and the closing phenylalanine or tryptophan. The D gene is left open where the match is weak. For some rows the clone size is stated as once, few or many, or as a class when expanded; others skip it.

clone size: .
D gene: .
V gene: TRBV11-2
J gene: TRBJ2-1
CDR3 protein: CASSPQTPGDRYNEQFF
CDR3 DNA: TGTGCCAGCAGCCCCCAAACCCCGGGGGACCGCTACAATGAGCAGTTCTTC

clone size: .
D gene: .
V gene: TRBV18
J gene: TRBJ1-2
CDR3 protein: CASSPRGFDYGYTF
CDR3 DNA: TGTGCCAGCTCACCAAGGGGCTTCGACTATGGCTACACCTTC

clone size: .
D gene: TRBD1
V gene: TRBV27
J gene: TRBJ1-1
CDR3 protein: CASSLFGGRGPTEAFF
CDR3 DNA: TGTGCCAGCAGTTTATTTGGTGGCAGGGGGCCGACTGAAGCTTTCTTT

clone size: .
D gene: .
V gene: TRBV6-1
J gene: TRBJ2-7
CDR3 protein: CASSSPYEQYF
CDR3 DNA: TGTGCCAGCAGTTCCCCCTACGAGCAGTACTTC

clone size: .
D gene: .
V gene: TRBV28
J gene: TRBJ2-6
CDR3 protein: CASRGVSRANVLTF
CDR3 DNA: TGTGCCAGCAGGGGGGTCTCCAGGGCCAACGTCCTGACTTTC

clone size: .
D gene: .
V gene: TRBV19
J gene: TRBJ2-2
CDR3 protein: CASSMEVGRSTGELFF
CDR3 DNA: TGTGCCAGTAGTATGGAGGTGGGGCGCAGCACCGGGGAGCTGTTTTTT

clone size: few
D gene: TRBD2
V gene: TRBV27
J gene: TRBJ2-7
CDR3 protein: CASKGLADSYEQYF
CDR3 DNA: TGTGCCAGCAAGGGACTAGCGGATTCCTACGAGCAGTACTTC

clone size: .
D gene: .
V gene: TRBV19
J gene: TRBJ2-1
CDR3 protein: CASSTLWYGGSYNEQFF
CDR3 DNA: TGTGCCAGTAGTACACTCTGGTATGGGGGCTCCTACAATGAGCAGTTCTTC

clone size: .
D gene: TRBD1
V gene: TRBV19
J gene: TRBJ1-2
CDR3 protein: CASSIKAPFPGQGYYGYTF
CDR3 DNA: TGTGCCAGTAGTATAAAAGCCCCGTTCCCGGGACAGGGCTACTATGGCTACACCTTC

clone size: .
D gene: TRBD2
V gene: TRBV9
J gene: TRBJ2-1
CDR3 protein: CASSPRLAVYNEQFF
CDR3 DNA: TGTGCCAGCAGCCCCCGACTAGCGGTCTACAATGAGCAGTTCTTC

clone size: few
D gene: .
V gene: TRBV6-6
J gene: TRBJ2-5
CDR3 protein: CASRTGTETQYF
CDR3 DNA: TGTGCCAGCCGAACGGGGACAGAGACCCAGTACTTC

clone size: .
D gene: .
V gene: TRBV9
J gene: TRBJ2-3
CDR3 protein: CASSVDAGLSGLTDTQYF
CDR3 DNA: TGTGCCAGCAGCGTAGATGCGGGTCTTAGCGGCCTCACAGATACGCAGTATTTT

clone size: .
D gene: .
V gene: TRBV5-6
J gene: TRBJ1-1
CDR3 protein: CASSLGLPGTEAFF
CDR3 DNA: TGTGCCAGCAGCTTGGGGTTACCGGGGACTGAAGCTTTCTTT

clone size: few
D gene: TRBD1
V gene: TRBV19
J gene: TRBJ1-1
CDR3 protein: CASTEQGKAEAFF
CDR3 DNA: TGTGCCAGTACTGAACAGGGGAAAGCTGAAGCTTTCTTT

clone size: .
D gene: TRBD2
V gene: TRBV5-1
J gene: TRBJ2-7
CDR3 protein: CASSWTSGRMGYREQYF
CDR3 DNA: TGCGCCAGCAGCTGGACTAGCGGGAGGATGGGGTATAGAGAGCAGTACTTC

clone size: .
D gene: TRBD2
V gene: TRBV5-1
J gene: TRBJ2-3
CDR3 protein: CASSSGLAGVNTQYF
CDR3 DNA: TGCGCCAGCAGCTCGGGACTAGCGGGAGTAAATACGCAGTATTTT

clone size: .
D gene: .
V gene: TRBV7-9
J gene: TRBJ2-5
CDR3 protein: CASSLALPLEGETQYF
CDR3 DNA: TGTGCCAGCAGCTTAGCGCTGCCCCTGGAAGGAGAGACCCAGTACTTC

clone size: .
D gene: TRBD1
V gene: TRBV4-1
J gene: TRBJ2-7
CDR3 protein: CASSQGTGLTYEQYF
CDR3 DNA: TGCGCCAGCAGCCAAGGGACAGGCCTAACCTACGAGCAGTACTTC

clone size: once
D gene: .
V gene: TRBV11-1
J gene: TRBJ2-7
CDR3 protein: CASSLDTAGNSYEQYF
CDR3 DNA: TGTGCCAGCAGCTTAGACACAGCGGGCAACTCCTACGAGCAGTACTTC

clone size: .
D gene: .
V gene: TRBV28
J gene: TRBJ2-7
CDR3 protein: CASSSPGSGEPWEQYF
CDR3 DNA: TGTGCCAGCAGTTCCCCTGGGTCCGGTGAACCGTGGGAGCAGTACTTC

clone size: .
D gene: .
V gene: TRBV7-2
J gene: TRBJ1-1
CDR3 protein: CASSLAMGALEAFF
CDR3 DNA: TGTGCCAGCAGCTTAGCAATGGGGGCCCTTGAAGCTTTCTTT

clone size: .
D gene: .
V gene: TRBV7-9
J gene: TRBJ2-1
CDR3 protein: CASSPTTLATPNNEQFF
CDR3 DNA: TGTGCCAGCAGCCCTACCACCCTAGCGACGCCTAACAATGAGCAGTTCTTC

clone size: .
D gene: TRBD1
V gene: TRBV18
J gene: TRBJ2-5
CDR3 protein: CASSPGQGQYF
CDR3 DNA: TGTGCCAGCTCACCGGGACAGGGCCAGTACTTC

clone size: once
D gene: .
V gene: TRBV28
J gene: TRBJ2-1
CDR3 protein: CASSVDSSYNEQFF
CDR3 DNA: TGTGCCAGCAGTGTGGACAGCTCCTACAATGAGCAGTTCTTC

clone size: .
D gene: .
V gene: TRBV28
J gene: TRBJ2-5
CDR3 protein: CASSPLDPVQETQYF
CDR3 DNA: TGTGCCAGCAGTCCACTGGATCCGGTTCAAGAGACCCAGTACTTC

clone size: .
D gene: TRBD1
V gene: TRBV5-8
J gene: TRBJ2-5
CDR3 protein: CASSSGDSDGETQYF
CDR3 DNA: TGTGCCAGCAGCTCCGGGGACAGCGATGGAGAGACCCAGTACTTC

clone size: .
D gene: TRBD1
V gene: TRBV6-1
J gene: TRBJ1-1
CDR3 protein: CASSSDRARTEAFF
CDR3 DNA: TGTGCCAGCAGCTCGGACAGGGCGCGCACTGAAGCTTTCTTT

clone size: .
D gene: .
V gene: TRBV7-2
J gene: TRBJ2-2
CDR3 protein: CASSLIKLVNTGELFF
CDR3 DNA: TGTGCCAGCAGCTTAATAAAACTGGTGAACACCGGGGAGCTGTTTTTT

clone size: .
D gene: .
V gene: TRBV15
J gene: TRBJ2-4
CDR3 protein: CATSTNLTLGGLNIQYF
CDR3 DNA: TGTGCCACCAGCACAAACCTGACTCTGGGTGGGCTAAACATTCAGTACTTC

clone size: .
D gene: .
V gene: TRBV7-8
J gene: TRBJ1-5
CDR3 protein: CASSLVLSGNQPQHF
CDR3 DNA: TGTGCCAGCAGCTTAGTCTTGTCCGGCAATCAGCCCCAGCATTTT

clone size: .
D gene: .
V gene: TRBV4-3
J gene: TRBJ1-5
CDR3 protein: CASSQVGGSNQPQHF
CDR3 DNA: TGCGCCAGCAGCCAAGTCGGCGGGAGTAATCAGCCCCAGCATTTT

clone size: once
D gene: TRBD1
V gene: TRBV5-8
J gene: TRBJ1-6
CDR3 protein: CASSPGTGGNSPLHF
CDR3 DNA: TGTGCCAGCAGTCCTGGGACAGGGGGCAATTCACCCCTCCACTTT

clone size: few
D gene: TRBD1
V gene: TRBV27
J gene: TRBJ1-5
CDR3 protein: CASGNLGTGKSQPQHF
CDR3 DNA: TGTGCCAGCGGCAATCTAGGGACAGGGAAATCTCAGCCCCAGCATTTT